Reported below is one T cell receptor beta chain. What it recognizes is unknown. These data come from a study of T cells expressing NK-cell markers. Study-wide points: Four donors likewise had their CD3+CD56-NKG2C+ fraction led by these clonotypes.

Germline loops: CDR1 SGHDN, CDR2 FVKESK. The CDR3 sequence is 13 residues long. TCRdb reprocessed the 5' RACE reads and stores each CDR3 protein as one record, lacking DNA. Its clone listing holds about 540,000 distinct CDR3 sequences. Sequenced input: blood T cells: a sorted CD56 or NKG2C T cell subset, CD4+ or CD8+ T cells, or bulk PBMC T cells (not recorded which). V usage is TRBV14 and J usage is TRBJ2-7. The TCR comes from a man between 18 and 35 years old in good health. Here the CDR3 reads CASSHVGVYEQYF.